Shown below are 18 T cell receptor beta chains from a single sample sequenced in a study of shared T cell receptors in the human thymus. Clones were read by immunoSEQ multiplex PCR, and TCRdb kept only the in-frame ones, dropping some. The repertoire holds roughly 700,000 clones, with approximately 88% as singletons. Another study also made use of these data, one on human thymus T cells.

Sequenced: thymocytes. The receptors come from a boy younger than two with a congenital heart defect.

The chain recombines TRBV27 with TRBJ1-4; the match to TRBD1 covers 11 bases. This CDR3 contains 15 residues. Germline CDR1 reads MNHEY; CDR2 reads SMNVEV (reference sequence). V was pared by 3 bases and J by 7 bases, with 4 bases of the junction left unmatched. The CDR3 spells CASSLEGQGGEKLFF. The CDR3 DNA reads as TGTGCCAGCAGTTTGGAGGGACAGGGGGGTGAAAAACTGTTTTTT.

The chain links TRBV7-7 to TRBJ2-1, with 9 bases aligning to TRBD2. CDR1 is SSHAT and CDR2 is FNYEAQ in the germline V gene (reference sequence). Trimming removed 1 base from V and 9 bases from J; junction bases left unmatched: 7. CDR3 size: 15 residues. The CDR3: CASSLDNSGRVEQFF. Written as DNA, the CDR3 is TGTGCCAGCAGCTTAGATAATAGCGGGAGAGTTGAGCAGTTCTTC. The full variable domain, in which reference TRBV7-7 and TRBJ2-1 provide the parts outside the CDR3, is GAGVSQSPRYKVTKRGQDVTLRCDPISSHATLYWYQQALGQGPEFLTYFNYEAQPDKSGLPSDRFSAERPEGSISTLTIQRTEQRDSAMYRCASSLDNSGRVEQFFGPGTRLTVL.

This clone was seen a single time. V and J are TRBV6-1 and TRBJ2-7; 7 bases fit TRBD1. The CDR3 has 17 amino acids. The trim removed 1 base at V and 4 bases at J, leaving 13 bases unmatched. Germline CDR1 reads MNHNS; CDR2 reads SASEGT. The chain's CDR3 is CASSEGGPGQLIYEQYF. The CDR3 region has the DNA TGTGCCAGCAGTGAAGGGGGGCCGGGACAGCTCATTTACGAGCAGTACTTC.

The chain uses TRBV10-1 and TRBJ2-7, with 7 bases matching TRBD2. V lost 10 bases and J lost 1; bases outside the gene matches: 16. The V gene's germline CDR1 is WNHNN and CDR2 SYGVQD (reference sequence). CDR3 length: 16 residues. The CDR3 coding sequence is TGCGCCACCGACCAAGGGGTGGGAGGGCGATCCTACGAGCAGTACTTC. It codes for CATDQGVGGRSYEQYF.

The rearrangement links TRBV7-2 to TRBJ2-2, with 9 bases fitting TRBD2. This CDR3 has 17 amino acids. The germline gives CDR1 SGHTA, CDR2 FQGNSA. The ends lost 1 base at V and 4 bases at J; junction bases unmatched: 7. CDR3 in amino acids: CASSLGVAGACTGELFF. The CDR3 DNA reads TGTGCCAGCAGCTTAGGGGTAGCGGGAGCTTGCACCGGGGAGCTGTTTTTT.

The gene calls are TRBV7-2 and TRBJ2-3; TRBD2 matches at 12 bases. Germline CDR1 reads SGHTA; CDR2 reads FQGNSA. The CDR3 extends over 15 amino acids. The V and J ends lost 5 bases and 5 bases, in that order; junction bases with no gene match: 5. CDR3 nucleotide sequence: TGTGCCAGCAGCGTATCTAGCGGGAGGGTAGATACGCAGTATTTT. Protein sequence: CASSVSSGRVDTQYF.

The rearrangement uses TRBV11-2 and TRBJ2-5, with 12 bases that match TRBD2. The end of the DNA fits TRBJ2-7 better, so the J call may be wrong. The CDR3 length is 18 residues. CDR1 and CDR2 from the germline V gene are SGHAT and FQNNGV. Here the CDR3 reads CASSPITWTSGDSYEQYF. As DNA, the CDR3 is TGTGCCAGCAGCCCTATAACGTGGACTAGCGGGGACTCCTACGAGCAGTACTTC.

The CDR3 DNA is TGTGCCAGCAGCGTAGACGGAGGGGGCGATACGCAGTATTTT. This codes for CASSVDGGGDTQYF. The chain combines TRBV9 with TRBJ2-3; tentative D call: TRBD1 (7 bases). V was cut by 0 bases and J by 6 bases, with 11 bases left in between. The CDR3 is 14 amino acids. The germline gives CDR1 SGDLS, CDR2 YYNGEE.

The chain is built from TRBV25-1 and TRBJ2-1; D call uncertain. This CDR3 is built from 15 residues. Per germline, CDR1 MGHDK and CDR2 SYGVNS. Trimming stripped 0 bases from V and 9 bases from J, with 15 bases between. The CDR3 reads CASSEYGWRRSEQFF. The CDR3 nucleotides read TGTGCCAGCAGTGAATACGGGTGGAGACGCAGTGAGCAGTTCTTC.

The CDR3 here is CASRGTSEDTQYF. CDR3 DNA sequence: TGTGCCAGCAGAGGGACTAGCGAAGATACGCAGTATTTT. V gene TRBV7-6 combines with J gene TRBJ2-3, with 10 bases identical to TRBD2. Germline V CDR1 and CDR2: SGHVS, FNYEAQ. V was pared by 6 bases and J by 5 bases, with 2 bases of the junction left unmatched. CDR3 length equals 13 residues.

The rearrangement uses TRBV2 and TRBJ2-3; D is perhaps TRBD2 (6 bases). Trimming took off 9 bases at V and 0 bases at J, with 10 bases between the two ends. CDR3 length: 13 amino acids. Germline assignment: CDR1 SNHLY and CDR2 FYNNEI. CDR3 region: CASPGLSTDTQYF. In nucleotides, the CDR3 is TGTGCCAGTCCGGGACTTAGCACAGATACGCAGTATTTT.

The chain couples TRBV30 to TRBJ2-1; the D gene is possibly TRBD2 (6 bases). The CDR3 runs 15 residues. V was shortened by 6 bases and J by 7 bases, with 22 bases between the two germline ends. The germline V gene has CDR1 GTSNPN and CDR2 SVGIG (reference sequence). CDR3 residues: CACNSGAGIRNEQFF. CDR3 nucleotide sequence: TGTGCCTGTAACAGTGGGGCGGGGATAAGAAATGAGCAGTTCTTC. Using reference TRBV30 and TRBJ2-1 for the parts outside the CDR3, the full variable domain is SQTIHQWPATLVQPVGSPLSLECTVEGTSNPNLYWYRQAAGRGLQLLFYSVGIGQISSEVPQNLSASRPQDRQFILSSKKLLLSDSGFYLCACNSGAGIRNEQFFGPGTRLTVL.

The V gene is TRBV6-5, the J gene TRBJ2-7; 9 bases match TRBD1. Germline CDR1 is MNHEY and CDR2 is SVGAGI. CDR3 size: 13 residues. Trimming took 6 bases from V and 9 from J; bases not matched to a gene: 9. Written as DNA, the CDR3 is TGTGCCAGCAGACTGGGACAGGGTCGTCGGCAGTACTTC. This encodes CASRLGQGRRQYF.

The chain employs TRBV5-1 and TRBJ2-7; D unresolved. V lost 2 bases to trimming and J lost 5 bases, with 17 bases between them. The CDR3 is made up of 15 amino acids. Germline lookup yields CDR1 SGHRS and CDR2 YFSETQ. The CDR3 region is CASSLMTPKVHEQYF. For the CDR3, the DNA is TGCGCCAGCAGCTTAATGACTCCAAAGGTCCACGAGCAGTACTTC.

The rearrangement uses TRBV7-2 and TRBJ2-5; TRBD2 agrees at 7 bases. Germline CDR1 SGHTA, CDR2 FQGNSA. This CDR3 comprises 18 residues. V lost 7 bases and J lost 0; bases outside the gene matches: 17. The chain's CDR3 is CASNPPPGLAANQETQYF. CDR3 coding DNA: TGTGCCAGCAACCCACCCCCAGGGCTAGCGGCAAACCAAGAGACCCAGTACTTC.

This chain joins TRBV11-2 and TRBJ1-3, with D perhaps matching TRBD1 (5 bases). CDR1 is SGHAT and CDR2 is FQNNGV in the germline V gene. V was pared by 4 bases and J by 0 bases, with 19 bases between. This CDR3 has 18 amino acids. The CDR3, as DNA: TGTGCCAGCAGCTACGATACGGGGGGGGTAGACTCTGGAAACACCATATATTTT. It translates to CASSYDTGGVDSGNTIYF.

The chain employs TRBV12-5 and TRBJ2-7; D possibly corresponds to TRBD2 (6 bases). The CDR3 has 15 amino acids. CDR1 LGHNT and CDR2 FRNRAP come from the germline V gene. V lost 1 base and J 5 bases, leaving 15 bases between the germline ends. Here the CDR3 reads CASGLEGLRRDEQYF. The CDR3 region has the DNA TGTGCTAGTGGTTTGGAGGGACTCCGGAGGGACGAGCAGTACTTC.

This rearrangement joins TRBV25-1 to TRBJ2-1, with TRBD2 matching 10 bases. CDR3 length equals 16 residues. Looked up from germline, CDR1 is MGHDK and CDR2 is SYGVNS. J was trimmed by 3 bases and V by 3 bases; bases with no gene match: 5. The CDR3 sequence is CASSEISGRDYNEQFF. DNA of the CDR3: TGTGCCAGCAGTGAGATCAGCGGGAGGGACTACAATGAGCAGTTCTTC.